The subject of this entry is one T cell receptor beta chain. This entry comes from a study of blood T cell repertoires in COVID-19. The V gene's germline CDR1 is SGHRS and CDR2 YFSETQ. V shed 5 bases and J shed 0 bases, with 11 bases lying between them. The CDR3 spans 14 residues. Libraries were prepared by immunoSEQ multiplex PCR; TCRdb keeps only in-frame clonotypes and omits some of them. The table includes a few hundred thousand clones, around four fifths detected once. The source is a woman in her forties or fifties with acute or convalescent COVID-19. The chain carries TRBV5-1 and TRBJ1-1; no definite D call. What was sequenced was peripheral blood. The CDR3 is CASRRATMNTEAFF. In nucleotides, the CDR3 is TGCGCCAGCAGACGTGCTACCATGAACACTGAAGCTTTCTTT.